What follows are 10 T cell receptor beta chains derived from one specimen sequenced in a study of T cells in Graves' hyperthyroidism and ophthalmopathy. The TCR beta CDR3 regions underwent amplification using RNA transcripts as the source. The HTBI primer set drove a first-round RT-PCR of the TCR CDR3. TCRdb re-called the multiplex PCR reads with MiXCR, one entry per CDR3 protein. The sample holds 640,000 or so distinct CDR3 sequences, roughly 14% seen once. The sequenced material came from blood. These receptors were collected from a woman aged 40 to 50 with Graves' ophthalmopathy.

A note on this clonotype: One end of the junction does not line up with germline, which may come from a read error. The rearrangement uses TRBV10-3 and TRBJ2-7, with D hard to call. The CDR3 consists of 13 residues. Germline V gene data show CDR1 as ENHRY and CDR2 as SYGVKD. CDR3: CAISEPKSTERYF. DNA for the CDR3: TGTGCCATCAGTGAGCCGAAGAGCACGGAGCGGTACTTC.

This clonotype was seen a few times. V usage is TRBV6-2 or TRBV6-3 and J usage is TRBJ1-1; no clear D. V dropped 6 bases and J dropped 2 bases, with 13 bases sitting between them. The CDR3 length is 14 residues. Germline values: CDR1 MNHEY, CDR2 SVGEGT. This chain's CDR3 is CASRWTTRNTEAFF. The CDR3 DNA reads TGTGCCAGCAGGTGGACTACTAGAAACACTGAAGCTTTCTTT.

This clonotype was seen only a few times. The rearrangement joins TRBV29-1 to TRBJ1-1; 11 bases are shared with TRBD1. The trim removed 5 bases at V and 3 bases at J, leaving 2 bases unmatched. The CDR3 has 13 residues. Germline CDR1 reads SQVTM; CDR2 reads ANQGSEA. The CDR3 protein is CSVRGQGDTEAFF. CDR3 sequence (DNA): TGCAGCGTTAGGGGACAGGGGGACACTGAAGCTTTCTTT.

This clonotype has just a few counts. This chain links TRBV24-1 with TRBJ2-7, with D unclear. Germline values: CDR1 KGHDR, CDR2 SFDVKD. The V end was cut by 7 bases, the J end by 2 bases, with 8 bases between. CDR3 length: 12 residues. CDR3: CATSGYTYEQYF. Here the CDR3 DNA reads TGTGCCACCAGCGGCTATACCTACGAGCAGTACTTC.

This clonotype has ten or more counts. The CDR3 DNA follows: TGTGCCAGCAGTTTGCGGGGGCTAGAGACCCAGTACTTC. This encodes CASSLRGLETQYF. The gene calls are TRBV28 and TRBJ2-5; D is possibly TRBD2 (7 bases). Trimming removed 3 bases from V and 4 bases from J, with 9 bases in between. CDR3 size: 13 residues. CDR1 MDHEN and CDR2 SYDVKM come from the germline V gene. Supplemented by reference TRBV28 and TRBJ2-5, the full variable domain reads DVKVTQSSRYLVKRTGEKVFLECVQDMDHENMFWYRQDPGLGLRLIYFSYDVKMKEKGDIPEGYSVSREKKERFSLILESASTNQTSMYLCASSLRGLETQYFGPGTRLLVL.

Note on this clonotype: With a much larger clone just one base away, this may be a read error. It is unclear where the CDR3 begins or ends on the DNA, so no DNA is shown, and the CDR3 is as TCRdb lists it. The chain joins TRBV28 to TRBJ1-5; the tabulated D call, TRBD1, remains unverified against the DNA. The CDR3 length equals 15 residues, ends included. Germline lookup yields CDR1 MDHEN and CDR2 SYDVKM. CDR3 region: CASSSGQGILQPQRF.

Many counts were recorded for this clonotype. The chain employs TRBV24-1 and TRBJ2-2, with 7 bases matching TRBD2. This CDR3 has 17 residues. V lost 4 bases, J lost 10 bases, and 17 bases stayed unmatched. Germline V gene data show CDR1 as KGHDR and CDR2 as SFDVKD. The CDR3 bases are TGTGCCACCAGTGACCCAACTAGCGTTTTACCGACCCTGGAGCTGTTTTTT. This sequence encodes CATSDPTSVLPTLELFF.

The sample holds many counts of this clonotype. This rearrangement joins TRBV20-1 to TRBJ2-3, with 8 positions matching TRBD2. After removal of 2 bases from V and 0 bases from J, the junction contained 1 base not matched to a gene. Germline CDR1 and CDR2: DFQATT and SNEGSKA (reference sequence). The CDR3 spans 14 residues. The CDR3 loop is CSARRGGSTDTQYF. In DNA, the CDR3 is TGCAGTGCTAGACGGGGGGGAAGCACAGATACGCAGTATTTT.

This clonotype was found many times. This sequence joins TRBV6-5 and TRBJ2-5, with D uncertain. Trimming left V 0 bases short and J 3 bases short, with 5 bases between. Germline assignment: CDR1 MNHEY and CDR2 SVGAGI. The CDR3 has 13 amino acids. CDR3 DNA: TGTGCCAGCAGTTACTCAGGGAAAGAGACCCAGTACTTC. This encodes CASSYSGKETQYF.

This chain joins TRBV20-1 and TRBJ1-1; 8 positions match TRBD1. CDR1 DFQATT and CDR2 SNEGSKA come from the germline V gene (reference sequence). V shed 5 bases and J 6 bases; nucleotides not matched to a gene: 8. The CDR3 runs to 13 residues. CDR3: CSALSGTGPEAFF. The DNA of the CDR3 is TGCAGTGCTCTATCCGGGACAGGCCCTGAAGCTTTCTTT.